The clone carrying this TCR beta chain has just a few counts. Antigen: not known. The sample belongs to a study of spatial heterogeneity in lung cancer. Indicated time point: sample taken at primary tumor resection. The authors sequenced whole RNA from tumor, nontumor lung or frozen PBMC without sorting. The study's findings and limits: Counts that tracked tumor mutation counts were those of expanded intratumoral alpha and beta TCRs.

TCR cDNA molecules were tagged individually, and each one carried a unique molecular identifier. Each CDR3 protein gets one entry after TCRdb re-called the 5' RACE reads with MiXCR. The sample holds 20,000 to 25,000 distinct CDR3 sequences, less than 20% seen once. Trimming cost V 4 bases and J 4 bases, with 11 bases left between them. The CDR3 is made up of 14 amino acids. This sample comprised lung tumor tissue, obtained at surgery. This chain joins TRBV12-3 or TRBV12-4 and TRBJ2-1; D gene ambiguous. The sequence came from a female donor with early-stage non-small cell lung cancer. DNA for the CDR3: TGTGCCAGCAGTTCCGAACTGGGGTACAATGAGCAGTTCTTC. Encoded protein: CASSSELGYNEQFF.